The sample holds many counts of the clone carrying this TCR beta chain. Time point meaning: newly diagnosed GD, antithyroid drugs for less than 3 months. Making the TCR library involved RNA that had been extracted from PBMCs. The data derive from a study of regulatory T cells in long-lasting Graves disease. V shed 4 bases, J shed 1 base, and the junction held 9 bases outside the gene matches. Germline V gene sequence: CDR1 SGHRS, CDR2 YFSETQ. This CDR3 spans 18 amino acids. To make TCR beta libraries, researchers used iRepertoire HTBI primers and Arm-PCR of CDR3 regions. One entry per CDR3 protein, called by TCRdb with MiXCR from the multiplex PCR reads. The sample shows some 350,000 distinct CDR3 sequences, 15% to 20% of them seen only once. These data were also filed under a second study, of T cells in Graves' hyperthyroidism and ophthalmopathy.

The rearrangement uses TRBV5-1 and TRBJ2-1, with 12 bases aligning to TRBD1. The sample in question was peripheral blood mononuclear cells (PBMCs), obtained at new diagnosis, from a patient treated with antithyroid drugs. This clonotype was sampled from a young woman with Graves disease. The CDR3 sequence: CASSGGTGGGGSYNEQFF. DNA for the CDR3: TGCGCCAGCAGCGGCGGGACAGGGGGCGGGGGGTCCTACAATGAGCAGTTCTTC.